The 14 T cell receptor beta chains presented below share a single source sample, sequenced in a study of blood T cell repertoires in COVID-19 (dated by TCRdb to 2018 to 2021). The library was produced with the immunoSEQ multiplex PCR assay. In TCRdb, the immuneACCESS table is reduced to in-frame sequences with V and J assigned. These tables do not hold every clone; where another copy was compared, an unresolved V gene accounts for under half, and the others remain unexplained. Across this sample there are fewer than 300,000 clones, with roughly 84% seen only once. Under 3.5% of the sample rests with the top ten. Sequencing was done on a sample of peripheral blood. The source is a woman under 30 with acute or convalescent COVID-19.

The chain joins TRBV27 to TRBJ1-1; D is undetermined. V was cut by 0 bases and J by 1 base, with 9 bases left in between. Germline V lookup: CDR1 MNHEY, CDR2 SMNVEV (reference sequence). This CDR3 region has 15 residues. CDR3 in DNA: TGTGCCAGCAGTTTATCGATGGGAGCGAACACTGAAGCTTTCTTT. Its translation: CASSLSMGANTEAFF.

In this sample, this clone turned up many times. The chain carries TRBV24-1 and TRBJ2-2, with D possibly TRBD1 on 6 matching bases. V gave up 1 base and J gave up 3 bases, with 11 bases separating them. Germline V gene data show CDR1 as KGHDR and CDR2 as SFDVKD. The CDR3 has 16 amino acids. CDR3 nucleotide sequence: TGTGCCACCAGTGATTTACAGGGTGGGGACACCGGGGAGCTGTTTTTT. Translating gives CATSDLQGGDTGELFF.

V is TRBV30 and J is TRBJ2-7; the D gene is possibly TRBD1 (5 bases). The V and J ends lost 0 bases and 3 bases respectively, with 12 bases between them. The CDR3 spans 14 residues. Germline V lookup: CDR1 GTSNPN, CDR2 SVGIG (reference sequence). CDR3 in DNA: TGTGCCTGGAGTGTTTACAGGCCCAGCTACGAGCAGTACTTC. This codes for CAWSVYRPSYEQYF.

The gene calls are TRBV6-5 and TRBJ1-6; D unresolved. CDR1 and CDR2 from the germline V gene are MNHEY and SVGAGI. The CDR3 is made up of 15 amino acids. Trimming took off 2 bases at V and 2 bases at J, with 7 bases between the two ends. The CDR3 region is CASSYGEPYNSPLHF. The CDR3 DNA reads as TGTGCCAGCAGTTACGGGGAGCCCTATAATTCACCCCTCCACTTT.

The rearrangement uses TRBV25-1 and TRBJ1-6; D unclear. The CDR3 length is 16 residues. Trimming shortened V by 6 bases and J by 0 bases, and 12 bases separated the two germline ends. The germline gives CDR1 MGHDK, CDR2 SYGVNS. This CDR3 is CASRAAFSSYNSPLHF. The CDR3 DNA reads as TGTGCCAGCAGGGCGGCGTTCAGCTCCTATAATTCACCCCTCCACTTT.

This chain joins TRBV30 and TRBJ1-2; a possible D gene is TRBD1 (5 bases). The CDR3 loop spans 12 amino acids. Looked up from germline, CDR1 is GTSNPN and CDR2 is SVGIG (reference sequence). The CDR3 bases are TGTGGTTGGGGCAGTACTAACTATGGCTACACCTTC. This codes for CGWGSTNYGYTF.

The gene calls are TRBV27 and TRBJ1-4; a weak D match, TRBD1 (6 bases). CDR3 length: 15 residues. The ends were cut back, 1 base at V and 8 bases at J, with 14 bases in the middle. Germline CDR1 and CDR2: MNHEY and SMNVEV (reference sequence). The CDR3 coding sequence is TGTGCCAGCAGTTTATTGGGGACAACGAGGGAAAAACTGTTTTTT. Translation gives CASSLLGTTREKLFF.

This rearrangement joins TRBV12-3 or TRBV12-4 to TRBJ1-1, with a tentative D call TRBD1 (6 bases). V was trimmed by 6 bases and J by 4 bases, leaving 12 bases between them. The CDR3 extends over 13 amino acids. The DNA of the CDR3 is TGTGCCAGCAGACCCGGGACAACCACTGAAGCTTTCTTT. This gives the protein CASRPGTTTEAFF.

The rearrangement links TRBV30 to TRBJ2-1, with 14 bases that match TRBD2. The germline V gene encodes CDR1 GTSNPN and CDR2 SVGIG (reference sequence). The CDR3 is 18 amino acids. Unmatched junction bases numbered 12, after V lost 0 bases and J lost 8 bases. CDR3 residues: CAWSVSGLAGGGGHEQFF. Here the CDR3 DNA reads TGTGCCTGGAGTGTAAGCGGACTAGCGGGAGGCGGGGGCCATGAGCAGTTCTTC. Complete variable domain (other parts from reference TRBV30 and TRBJ2-1): SQTIHQWPATLVQPVGSPLSLECTVEGTSNPNLYWYRQAAGRGLQLLFYSVGIGQISSEVPQNLSASRPQDRQFILSSKKLLLSDSGFYLCAWSVSGLAGGGGHEQFFGPGTRLTVL.

This clone has a handful of counts. The chain has TRBV18 and TRBJ1-2, with D possibly TRBD1 on 6 matching bases. Germline-derived CDR1 and CDR2 are KGHSH and LQKENI. This CDR3 has 16 amino acids. V was pared by 5 bases and J by 4 bases, with 20 bases between. CDR3 sequence reads: CASSSPRTAYSYGYTF. In nucleotides, the CDR3 is TGTGCCAGCTCATCCCCAAGGACAGCCTATTCCTATGGCTACACCTTC.

The J gene is TRBJ2-7, the V gene TRBV6-1; 8 positions agree with TRBD1. This CDR3 comprises 13 residues. From germline, CDR1 is MNHNS and CDR2 SASEGT. J gave up 0 bases and V 6 bases, and 1 base lay outside the gene matches. In DNA form, the CDR3 reads TGTGCCAGCAGGGGACAGGACTCCTACGAGCAGTACTTC. This translates into CASRGQDSYEQYF.

This clone was detected a few times. The chain employs TRBV19 and TRBJ2-2; 8 bases line up with TRBD2. The CDR3 has 16 residues. V shed 5 bases and J 7 bases; nucleotides not matched to a gene: 12. CDR1 is LNHDA, CDR2 SQIVND, per germline (reference sequence). The CDR3 is CASSWGLVSAGGELFF. The CDR3 region has the DNA TGTGCCAGTAGTTGGGGACTAGTCAGTGCCGGCGGGGAGCTGTTTTTT.

The chain is built from TRBV7-2 and TRBJ2-3; 7 nucleotides line up with TRBD1. V trimming: 2 bases; J trimming: 7 bases; junction bases outside the gene matches: 6. In germline, CDR1 is SGHTA, CDR2 FQGNSA. This CDR3 spans 14 amino acids. This CDR3 is CASSLLQGLNTQYF. CDR3 coding DNA: TGTGCCAGCAGCTTACTACAGGGGTTAAATACGCAGTATTTT.

The chain joins TRBV11-3 to TRBJ2-1, with no clear D. The V end was cut by 3 bases, the J end by 6 bases, with 9 bases between. Germline assignment: CDR1 SGHNT and CDR2 YENEEA. The CDR3 totals 13 residues. The CDR3 DNA sequence: TGTGCCAGCAGCTTCGGGTACGGCAATGAGCAGTTCTTC. Translated, it gives CASSFGYGNEQFF.